A selection of T cell receptor beta chains follows, all from one sample in a study of human T cells and chemical hapten exposure. MiXCR, run by TCRdb on the RACE reads, gives a single entry per CDR3 protein. The table includes roughly 71,000 distinct CDR3 sequences, 11% detected once. This sample comprised whole blood, obtained in connection with sensitization to the hapten diphenylcyclopropenone (DPC). Receptor source: a woman aged 50 to 60 with alopecia areata. Some clones in this sample may be carry-over from other donors' samples. Both conserved end residues are part of each CDR3. The D gene is left open where the match is weak. The size of a clone is reported for some rows only, either as once, few or many, or as a class for expanded clones.

D gene | J gene | clone size | V gene | CDR3 DNA | CDR3 protein
. | TRBJ1-5 | many | TRBV7-9 | TGTGCCAGCACCCGGGACGGAGATCAGCCCCAGCATTTT | CASTRDGDQPQHF
. | TRBJ2-7 | . | TRBV4-1 | TGCGCCAGCAGCCAAGTAGGCACCGCATCGGAGTACGAGCAGTACTTC | CASSQVGTASEYEQYF
. | TRBJ1-5 | . | TRBV28 | TGTGCCAGCAGTTTAGACCAGGGCAATCAGCCCCAGCATTTT | CASSLDQGNQPQHF
. | TRBJ2-2 | few | TRBV20-1 | TGCAGTGCTAGGGGCCCGGGAGCGGGTACGAACGGGGAGCTGTTTTTT | CSARGPGAGTNGELFF
. | TRBJ2-1 | . | TRBV6-2/TRBV6-3 | TGTGCCAGCAGTTTTCAGGGTGGTGCCTACAATGAGCAGTTCTTC | CASSFQGGAYNEQFF
. | TRBJ2-7 | many | TRBV6-5 | TGTGCCAGCAGTTATAGCGCAGGGCCCAGTCCCTCATCCTACGAGCAGTACTTC | CASSYSAGPSPSSYEQYF
. | TRBJ2-3 | many | TRBV28 | TGTGCCAGCAGTTTATACAGCAGGGAGGTAGATACGCAGTATTTT | CASSLYSREVDTQYF
. | TRBJ1-2 | few | TRBV28 | TGTGCCATCCACCGGCGATCCTATGGCTACACCTTC | CAIHRRSYGYTF
. | TRBJ2-7 | . | TRBV7-8 | TGTGCCAGCAGCTCGGAGTTTTACGAGCAGTACTTC | CASSSEFYEQYF
. | TRBJ2-3 | . | TRBV29-1 | TGCAGCGCAGCACAGGGTGCAGATACGCAGTATTTT | CSAAQGADTQYF
. | TRBJ2-2 | many | TRBV18 | TGTGCCAGCTCACCGTCTTTCGGGGCCCAGGCCGGGGAGCTGTTTTTT | CASSPSFGAQAGELFF
TRBD2 | TRBJ2-7 | many | TRBV4-2 | TGTGCCAGCAGCCAAGAGATAGCGGGAGTTTCGGGTGAGCAGTACTTC | CASSQEIAGVSGEQYF
. | TRBJ2-7 | . | TRBV20-1 | TGCAGTGCTAACGAATACGTAGGGACTGCGAATCAGTACTTC | CSANEYVGTANQYF
TRBD1 | TRBJ1-1 | few | TRBV5-1 | TGCGCCAGCAGCTTGGCCGACAGGGGTACTGAAGCTTTCTTT | CASSLADRGTEAFF
. | TRBJ2-3 | . | TRBV7-2 | TGTGCCAGCAGCCCCCAAGATGGCACAGATACGCAGTATTTT | CASSPQDGTDTQYF
. | TRBJ1-1 | many | TRBV7-2 | TGTGCCAGCAGCTTAGATTTTGGGACAAAAGCTTTCTTT | CASSLDFGTKAFF
. | TRBJ2-4 | many | TRBV12-3/TRBV12-4 | TGTGCCAGCAGTTTAAACGATAAAAACATTCAGTACTTC | CASSLNDKNIQYF
TRBD2 | TRBJ2-1 | . | TRBV20-1 | TGCAGTGCTGGGACTAGCGAGGACTACAATGAGCAGTTCTTC | CSAGTSEDYNEQFF
. | TRBJ2-3 | few | TRBV10-3 | TGTGCCATCAGTTATACAGGTGGCACAGATACGCAGTATTTT | CAISYTGGTDTQYF
. | TRBJ2-3 | . | TRBV3-1 | TGTGCCAGCAGCCCCAGGGGCCCAGATACGCAGTATTTT | CASSPRGPDTQYF
. | TRBJ2-3 | few | TRBV6-1 | TGTGCCAGCAGGGGGCGAGTAACAGATACGCAGTATTTT | CASRGRVTDTQYF
TRBD1 | TRBJ1-1 | many | TRBV29-1 | TGCAGCGCCGGCACAACGCACCAAGACAGGGAGCGTCGAGCTTTCTTT | CSAGTTHQDRERRAFF
TRBD1 | TRBJ1-4 | few | TRBV6-5 | TGTGCCAGCAGTTCTCGGACAGGGGACGAAAAACTGTTTTTT | CASSSRTGDEKLFF
. | TRBJ2-5 | many | TRBV5-1 | TGCGCCAGCAGCCCCGGGACCGTACCCCGGGAGACCCAGTACTTC | CASSPGTVPRETQYF
. | TRBJ1-6 | many | TRBV2 | TGTGCCAGCAGTGAGACAATCGCTTCACCCCTCCACTTT | CASSETIASPLHF
. | TRBJ1-6 | . | TRBV7-9 | TGTGCCAGCAGCAGTGGCGTGAATTCACCCCTCCACTTT | CASSSGVNSPLHF
. | TRBJ1-2 | . | TRBV18 | TGTGCCAGCTCCACTGTGGGGTCTCCACAGAAAGAATATGGCTACACCTTC | CASSTVGSPQKEYGYTF
. | TRBJ2-7 | . | TRBV6-5 | TGTGCCAGCTGTTACAAGAAGGACTACGAGCAGTACTTC | CASCYKKDYEQYF
. | TRBJ1-2 | few | TRBV6-6 | TGTGCCAGCACCAAGGACAGCTATGGCTACACCTTC | CASTKDSYGYTF
. | TRBJ1-1 | many | TRBV10-3 | TGTGCCATCAGTGAGACGGGGAACACTGAAGCTTTCTTT | CAISETGNTEAFF
. | TRBJ2-7 | . | TRBV2 | TGTGCCAGCAGTGAAGCGCTGGGGAGCTACGAGCAGTACTTC | CASSEALGSYEQYF
TRBD1 | TRBJ1-1 | many | TRBV12-3/TRBV12-4 | TGTGCCAGCAGTTTTGGGACAGGCCTTAGAGAAGCTTTCTTT | CASSFGTGLREAFF
TRBD1 | TRBJ2-1 | many | TRBV11-2 | TGTGCCAGCAGCGTTGGCAATACAGGGGGGCATGAGCAGTTCTTC | CASSVGNTGGHEQFF
TRBD1 | TRBJ2-7 | few | TRBV11-1 | TGTGCCAGCAGCTCGTTCTGGGACAGGGGCTCCTACGAGCAGTACTTC | CASSSFWDRGSYEQYF
TRBD2 | TRBJ2-1 | many | TRBV6-5 | TGTGCCAGCAGTTCCCCATCTAGCGGGGGGGCCAATGAGCAGTTCTTC | CASSSPSSGGANEQFF
TRBD1 | TRBJ1-2 | few | TRBV6-5 | TGTGCCAGCAGTTACTCTGCTGGACAGGAGTATGGCTACACCTTC | CASSYSAGQEYGYTF
. | TRBJ1-1 | . | TRBV2 | TGTGCCAGCACCCCCGTTGGGGCCAGGGACACTGAAGCTTTCTTT | CASTPVGARDTEAFF
. | TRBJ1-1 | many | TRBV18 | TGTGCCAGCTCACCAACACAGGGTACTGAAGCTTTCTTT | CASSPTQGTEAFF